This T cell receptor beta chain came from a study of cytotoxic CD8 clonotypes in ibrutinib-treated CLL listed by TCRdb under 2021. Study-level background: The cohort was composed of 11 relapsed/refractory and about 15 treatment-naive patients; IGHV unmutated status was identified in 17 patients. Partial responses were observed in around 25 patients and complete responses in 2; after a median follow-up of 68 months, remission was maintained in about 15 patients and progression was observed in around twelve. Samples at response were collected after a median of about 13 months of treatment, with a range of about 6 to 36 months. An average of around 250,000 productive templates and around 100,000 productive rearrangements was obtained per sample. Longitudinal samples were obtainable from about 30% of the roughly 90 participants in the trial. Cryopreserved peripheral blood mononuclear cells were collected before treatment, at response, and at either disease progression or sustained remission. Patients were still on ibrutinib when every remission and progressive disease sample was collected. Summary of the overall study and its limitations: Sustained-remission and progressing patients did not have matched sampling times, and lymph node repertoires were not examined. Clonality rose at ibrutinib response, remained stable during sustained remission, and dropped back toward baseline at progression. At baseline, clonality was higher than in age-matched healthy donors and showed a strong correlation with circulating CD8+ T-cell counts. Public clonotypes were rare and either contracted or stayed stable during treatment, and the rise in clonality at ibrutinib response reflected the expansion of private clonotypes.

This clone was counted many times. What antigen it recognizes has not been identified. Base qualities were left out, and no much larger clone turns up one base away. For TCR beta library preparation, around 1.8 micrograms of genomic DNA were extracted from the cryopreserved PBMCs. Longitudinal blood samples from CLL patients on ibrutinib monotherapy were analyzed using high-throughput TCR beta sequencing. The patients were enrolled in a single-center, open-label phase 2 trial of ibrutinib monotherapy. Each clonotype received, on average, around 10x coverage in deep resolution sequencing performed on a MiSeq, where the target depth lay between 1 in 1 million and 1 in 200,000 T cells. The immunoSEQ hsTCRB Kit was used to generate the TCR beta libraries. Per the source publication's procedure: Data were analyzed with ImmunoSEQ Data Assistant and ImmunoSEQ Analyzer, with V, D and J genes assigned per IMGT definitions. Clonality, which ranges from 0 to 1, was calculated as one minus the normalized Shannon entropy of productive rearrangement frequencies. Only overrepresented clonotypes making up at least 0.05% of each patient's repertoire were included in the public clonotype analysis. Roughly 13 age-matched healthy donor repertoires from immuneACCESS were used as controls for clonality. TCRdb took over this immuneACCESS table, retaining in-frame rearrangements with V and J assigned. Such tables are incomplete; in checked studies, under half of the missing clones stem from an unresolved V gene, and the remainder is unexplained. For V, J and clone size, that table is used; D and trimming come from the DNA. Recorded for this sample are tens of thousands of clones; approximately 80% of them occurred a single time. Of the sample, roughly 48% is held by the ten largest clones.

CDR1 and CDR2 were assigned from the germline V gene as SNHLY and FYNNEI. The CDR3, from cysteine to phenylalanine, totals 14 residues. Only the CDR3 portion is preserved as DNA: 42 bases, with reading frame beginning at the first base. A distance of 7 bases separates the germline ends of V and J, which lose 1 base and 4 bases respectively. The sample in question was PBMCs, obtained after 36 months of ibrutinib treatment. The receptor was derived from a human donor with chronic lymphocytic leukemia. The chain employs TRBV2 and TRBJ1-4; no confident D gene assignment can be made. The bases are TGTGCCAGCAGTGAAGGTTGGAATAATGAAAAACTGTTTTTT. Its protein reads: CASSEGWNNEKLFF.